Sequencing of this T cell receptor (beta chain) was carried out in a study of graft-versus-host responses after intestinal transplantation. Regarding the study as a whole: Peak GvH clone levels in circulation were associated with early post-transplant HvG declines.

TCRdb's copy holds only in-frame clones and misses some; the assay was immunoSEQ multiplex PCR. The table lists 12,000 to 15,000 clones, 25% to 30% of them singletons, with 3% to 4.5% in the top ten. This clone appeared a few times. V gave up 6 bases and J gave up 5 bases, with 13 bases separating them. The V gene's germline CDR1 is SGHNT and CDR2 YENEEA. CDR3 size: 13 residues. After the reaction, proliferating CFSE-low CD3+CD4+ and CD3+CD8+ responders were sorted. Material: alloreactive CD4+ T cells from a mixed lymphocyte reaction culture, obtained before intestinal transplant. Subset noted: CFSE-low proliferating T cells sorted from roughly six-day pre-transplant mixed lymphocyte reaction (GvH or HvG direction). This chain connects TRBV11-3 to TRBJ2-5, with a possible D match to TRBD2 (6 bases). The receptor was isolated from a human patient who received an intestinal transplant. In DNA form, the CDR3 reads TGTGCCAGCAGTAAGGGAGGTGAGGAGACCCAGTACTTC. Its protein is CASSKGGEETQYF.